This T cell receptor beta chain was obtained from a study of T cell responses to AZD1222 COVID-19 vaccine. This clone was detected a few times. This CDR3 contains 14 residues. Trimming pared 4 bases from V and 8 bases from J, leaving 17 bases between. Germline V gives CDR1 LGHDT, CDR2 YNNKEL (reference sequence). Measured with immunoSEQ multiplex PCR; TCRdb has only the in-frame clones, and not every one. Of about 120,000 clones listed, around 85% are singletons. This TCR was sampled from an adult in good health. The sequenced sample was peripheral blood, obtained on day 0 of AZD1222 vaccination. The gene calls are TRBV3-1 (or the pseudogene TRBV3-2) and TRBJ1-1; no firm D call. The CDR3, as DNA: TGTGCCAGCAGCCGGAAGGGCCCTCGCTGGGAAGCTTTCTTT. Amino acids: CASSRKGPRWEAFF.